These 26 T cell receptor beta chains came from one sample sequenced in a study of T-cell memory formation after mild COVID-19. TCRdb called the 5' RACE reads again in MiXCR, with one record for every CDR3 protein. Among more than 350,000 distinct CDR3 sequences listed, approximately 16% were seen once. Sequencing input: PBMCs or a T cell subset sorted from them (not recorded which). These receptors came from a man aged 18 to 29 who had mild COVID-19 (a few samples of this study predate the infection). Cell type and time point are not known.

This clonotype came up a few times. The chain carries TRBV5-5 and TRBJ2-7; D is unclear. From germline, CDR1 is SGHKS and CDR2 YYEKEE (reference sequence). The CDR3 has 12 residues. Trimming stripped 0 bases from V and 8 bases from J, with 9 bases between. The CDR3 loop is CASSLAAVQQYF. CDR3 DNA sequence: TGTGCCAGCAGCTTGGCAGCAGTCCAGCAGTACTTC.

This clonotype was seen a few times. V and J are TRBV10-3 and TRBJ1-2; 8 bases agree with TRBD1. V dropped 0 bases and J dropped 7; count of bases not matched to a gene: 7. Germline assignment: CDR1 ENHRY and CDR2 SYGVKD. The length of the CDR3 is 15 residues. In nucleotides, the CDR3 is TGTGCCATCAGTGAGTCCGGACAGGGTGCTTCTGGCTACACCTTC. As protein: CAISESGQGASGYTF.

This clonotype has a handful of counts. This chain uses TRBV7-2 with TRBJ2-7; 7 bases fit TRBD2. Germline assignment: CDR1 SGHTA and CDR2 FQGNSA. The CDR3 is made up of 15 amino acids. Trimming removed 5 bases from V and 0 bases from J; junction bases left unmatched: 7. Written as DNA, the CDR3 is TGTGCCAGCAGCCCACCGGGGGGAATCTCCTACGAGCAGTACTTC. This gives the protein CASSPPGGISYEQYF.

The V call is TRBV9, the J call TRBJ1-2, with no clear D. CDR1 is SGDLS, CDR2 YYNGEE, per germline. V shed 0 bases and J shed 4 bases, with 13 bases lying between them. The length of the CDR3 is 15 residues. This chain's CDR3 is CASSVARTSSYGYTF. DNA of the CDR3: TGTGCCAGCAGCGTAGCCCGGACCTCCTCCTATGGCTACACCTTC.

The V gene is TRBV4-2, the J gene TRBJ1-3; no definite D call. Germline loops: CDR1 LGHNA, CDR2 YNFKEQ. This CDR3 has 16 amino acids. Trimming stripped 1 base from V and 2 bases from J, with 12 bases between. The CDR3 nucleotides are TGTGCCAGCAGCCAAGGGGAGGGTGTTACTGGAAACACCATATATTTT. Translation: CASSQGEGVTGNTIYF.

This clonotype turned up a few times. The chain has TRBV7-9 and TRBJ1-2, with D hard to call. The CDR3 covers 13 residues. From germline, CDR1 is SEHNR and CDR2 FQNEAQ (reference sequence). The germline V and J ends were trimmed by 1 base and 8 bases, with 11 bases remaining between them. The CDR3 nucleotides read TGTGCCAGCAGCTTAGGAACACCGAGCGGCTACACCTTC. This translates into CASSLGTPSGYTF.

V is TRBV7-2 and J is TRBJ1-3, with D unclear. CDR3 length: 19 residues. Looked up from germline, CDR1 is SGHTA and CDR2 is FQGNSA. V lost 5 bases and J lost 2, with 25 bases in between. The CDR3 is CASSPYASLQTLPGNTIYF. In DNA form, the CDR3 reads TGTGCCAGCAGCCCCTACGCGAGCCTCCAGACGCTACCTGGAAACACCATATATTTT.

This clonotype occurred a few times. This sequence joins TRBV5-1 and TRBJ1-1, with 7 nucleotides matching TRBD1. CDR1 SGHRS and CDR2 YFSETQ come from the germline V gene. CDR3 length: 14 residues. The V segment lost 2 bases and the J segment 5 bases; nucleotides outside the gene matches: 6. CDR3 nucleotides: TGCGCCAGCAGCTTAACAGGGGAATGGACTGAAGCTTTCTTT. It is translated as CASSLTGEWTEAFF.

The CDR3 DNA reads TGTGCCAGCAGCTTCCAGGGGGGACGCTCTGGAAACACCATATATTTT. Residues: CASSFQGGRSGNTIYF. The genes are TRBV7-9 and TRBJ1-3; TRBD1 agrees at 7 bases. Germline CDR1 reads SEHNR; CDR2 reads FQNEAQ (reference sequence). V lost 3 bases to trimming and J lost 0 bases; unmatched junction nucleotides: 5. This CDR3 contains 16 residues. Looking up the rest from reference TRBV7-9 and TRBJ1-3 gives the full variable domain: DTGVSQNPRHKITKRGQNVTFRCDPISEHNRLYWYRQTLGQGPEFLTYFQNEAQLEKSRLLSDRFSAERPKGSFSTLEIQRTEQGDSAMYLCASSFQGGRSGNTIYFGEGSWLTVV.

The CDR3 region has the DNA TGTGCCAGTCAGTTTTCGGGGTTGTCAGATACGCAGTATTTT. Translated, it gives CASQFSGLSDTQYF. The genes are TRBV2 and TRBJ2-3, with D possibly being TRBD2 (5 bases). CDR1 SNHLY and CDR2 FYNNEI come from the germline V gene. The CDR3 runs 14 residues. V was shortened by 9 bases and J by 4 bases, with 17 bases between the two germline ends.

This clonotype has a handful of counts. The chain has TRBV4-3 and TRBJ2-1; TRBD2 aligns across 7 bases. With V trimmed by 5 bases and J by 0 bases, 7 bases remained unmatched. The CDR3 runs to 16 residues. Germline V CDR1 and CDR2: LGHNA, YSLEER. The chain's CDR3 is CASSSRGGVSYNEQFF. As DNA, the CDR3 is TGCGCCAGCAGCTCACGTGGGGGGGTCTCCTACAATGAGCAGTTCTTC.

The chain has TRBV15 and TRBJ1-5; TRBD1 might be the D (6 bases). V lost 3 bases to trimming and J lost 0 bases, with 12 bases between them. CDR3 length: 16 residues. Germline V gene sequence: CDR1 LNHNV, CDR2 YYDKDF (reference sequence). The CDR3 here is CATSSRDIHSNQPQHF. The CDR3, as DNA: TGTGCCACCAGCAGTCGGGACATTCATAGCAATCAGCCCCAGCATTTT.

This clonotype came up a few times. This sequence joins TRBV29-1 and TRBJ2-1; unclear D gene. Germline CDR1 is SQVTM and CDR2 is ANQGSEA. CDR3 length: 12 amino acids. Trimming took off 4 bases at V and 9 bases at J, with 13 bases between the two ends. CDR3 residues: CSVVASTSEQFF. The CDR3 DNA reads TGCAGCGTTGTGGCATCTACATCTGAGCAGTTCTTC.

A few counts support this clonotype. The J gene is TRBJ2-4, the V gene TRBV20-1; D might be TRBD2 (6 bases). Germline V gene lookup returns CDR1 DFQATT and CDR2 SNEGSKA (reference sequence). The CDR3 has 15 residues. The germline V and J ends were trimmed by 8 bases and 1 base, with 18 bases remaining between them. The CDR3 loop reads CSSTLGGQAKNIQYF. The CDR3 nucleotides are TGCAGTTCCACGCTGGGAGGCCAGGCCAAAAACATTCAGTACTTC.

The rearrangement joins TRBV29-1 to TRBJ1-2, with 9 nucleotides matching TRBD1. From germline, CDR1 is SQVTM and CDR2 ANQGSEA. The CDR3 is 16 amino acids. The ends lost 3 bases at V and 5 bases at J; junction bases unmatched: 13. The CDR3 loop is CSVDSWDREQSYGYTF. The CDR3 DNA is TGCAGCGTTGATTCGTGGGACAGGGAACAGTCATATGGCTACACCTTC.

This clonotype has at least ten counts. In DNA, the CDR3 is TGCGCCAGCAGCGCCCAAACTAGCTTCGAGCAGTACTTC. The encoded protein is CASSAQTSFEQYF. The chain uses TRBV4-3 and TRBJ2-7; the D gene is possibly TRBD2 (6 bases). The CDR3 loop spans 13 amino acids. Germline V CDR1 and CDR2: LGHNA, YSLEER. Trimming cost V 5 bases and J 6 bases, with 14 bases left between them.

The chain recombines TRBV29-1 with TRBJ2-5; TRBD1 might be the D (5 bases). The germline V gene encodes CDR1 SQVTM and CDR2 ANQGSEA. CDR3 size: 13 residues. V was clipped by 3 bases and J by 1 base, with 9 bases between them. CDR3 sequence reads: CSVEDRGQETQYF. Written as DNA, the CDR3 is TGCAGCGTTGAGGATAGGGGCCAAGAGACCCAGTACTTC.

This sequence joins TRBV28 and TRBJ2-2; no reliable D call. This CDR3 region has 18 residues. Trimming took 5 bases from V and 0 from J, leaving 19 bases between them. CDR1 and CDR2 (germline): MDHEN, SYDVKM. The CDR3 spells CASSLGWAAPTNTGELFF. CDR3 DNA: TGTGCCAGCAGTCTAGGCTGGGCGGCACCCACGAACACCGGGGAGCTGTTTTTT. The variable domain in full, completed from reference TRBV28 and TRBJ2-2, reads DVKVTQSSRYLVKRTGEKVFLECVQDMDHENMFWYRQDPGLGLRLIYFSYDVKMKEKGDIPEGYSVSREKKERFSLILESASTNQTSMYLCASSLGWAAPTNTGELFFGEGSRLTVL.

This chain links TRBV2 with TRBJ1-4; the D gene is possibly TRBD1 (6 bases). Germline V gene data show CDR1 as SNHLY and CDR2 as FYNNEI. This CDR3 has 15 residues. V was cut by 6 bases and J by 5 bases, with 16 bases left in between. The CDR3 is CASSASGTRNEKLFF. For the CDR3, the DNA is TGTGCCAGCAGCGCCTCCGGGACACGGAATGAAAAACTGTTTTTT.

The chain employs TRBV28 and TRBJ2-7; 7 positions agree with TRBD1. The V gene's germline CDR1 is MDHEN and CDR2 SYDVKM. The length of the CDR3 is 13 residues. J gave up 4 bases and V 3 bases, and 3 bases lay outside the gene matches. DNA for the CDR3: TGTGCCAGCAGTTTGCCGACAGGGTACGAGCAGTACGTC. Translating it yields CASSLPTGYEQYV.

CDR3 sequence (DNA): TGTGCCAGCAGTTTTCAGGGCCAGACCCAGTACTTC. This codes for CASSFQGQTQYF. V usage is TRBV12-3 or TRBV12-4 and J usage is TRBJ2-5; D is possibly TRBD1 (5 bases). V shed 3 bases and J shed 6 bases, with 8 bases lying between them. The CDR3 covers 12 residues.

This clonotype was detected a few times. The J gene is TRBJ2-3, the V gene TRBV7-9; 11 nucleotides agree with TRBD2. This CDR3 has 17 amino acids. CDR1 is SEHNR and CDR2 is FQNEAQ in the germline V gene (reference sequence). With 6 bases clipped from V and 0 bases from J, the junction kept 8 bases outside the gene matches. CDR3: CASSSPPSGGSTDTQYF. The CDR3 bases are TGTGCCAGCAGTTCTCCCCCTAGCGGGGGGAGCACAGATACGCAGTATTTT.

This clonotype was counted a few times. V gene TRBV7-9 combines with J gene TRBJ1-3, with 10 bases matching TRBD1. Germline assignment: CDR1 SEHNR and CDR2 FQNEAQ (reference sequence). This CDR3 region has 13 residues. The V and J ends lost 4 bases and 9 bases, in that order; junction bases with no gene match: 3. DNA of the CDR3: TGTGCCAGCAGCTCGGGACAGGGGAGCACCATATATTTT. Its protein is CASSSGQGSTIYF. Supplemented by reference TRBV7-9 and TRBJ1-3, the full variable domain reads DTGVSQNPRHKITKRGQNVTFRCDPISEHNRLYWYRQTLGQGPEFLTYFQNEAQLEKSRLLSDRFSAERPKGSFSTLEIQRTEQGDSAMYLCASSSGQGSTIYFGEGSWLTVV.

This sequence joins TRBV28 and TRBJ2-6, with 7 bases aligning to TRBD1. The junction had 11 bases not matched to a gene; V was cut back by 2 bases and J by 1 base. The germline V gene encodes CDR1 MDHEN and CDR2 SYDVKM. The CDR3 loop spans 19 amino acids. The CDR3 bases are TGTGCCAGCAGTTTAATTTATCAGGGGGAAGGATCTGGGGCCAACGTCCTGACTTTC. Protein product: CASSLIYQGEGSGANVLTF.

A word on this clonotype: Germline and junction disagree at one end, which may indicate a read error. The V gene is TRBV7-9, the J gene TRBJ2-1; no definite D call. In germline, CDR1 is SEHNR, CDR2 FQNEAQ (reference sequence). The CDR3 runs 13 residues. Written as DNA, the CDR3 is TGTGCCAGCAGCAGGTCCTCCTACAACGAGCAGTTCTTC. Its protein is CASSRSSYNEQFF.

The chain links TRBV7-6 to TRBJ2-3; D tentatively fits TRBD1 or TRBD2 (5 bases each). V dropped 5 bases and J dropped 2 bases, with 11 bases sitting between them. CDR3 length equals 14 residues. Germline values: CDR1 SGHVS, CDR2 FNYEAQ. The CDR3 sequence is CASSGWDVTDTQYF. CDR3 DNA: TGTGCCAGCAGCGGCTGGGACGTCACAGATACGCAGTATTTT. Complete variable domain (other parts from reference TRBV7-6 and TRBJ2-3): GAGVSQSPRYKVTKRGQDVALRCDPISGHVSLYWYRQALGQGPEFLTYFNYEAQQDKSGLPNDRFSAERPEGSISTLTIQRTEQRDSAMYRCASSGWDVTDTQYFGPGTRLTVL.